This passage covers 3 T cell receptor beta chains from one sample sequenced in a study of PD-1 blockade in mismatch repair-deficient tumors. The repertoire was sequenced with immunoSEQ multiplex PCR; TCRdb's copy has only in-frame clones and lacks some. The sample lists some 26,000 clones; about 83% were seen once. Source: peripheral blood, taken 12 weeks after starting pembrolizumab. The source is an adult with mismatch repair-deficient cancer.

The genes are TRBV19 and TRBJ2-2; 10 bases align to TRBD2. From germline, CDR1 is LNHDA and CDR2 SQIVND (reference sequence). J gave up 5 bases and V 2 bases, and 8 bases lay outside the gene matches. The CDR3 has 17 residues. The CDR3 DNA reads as TGTGCCAGTAGTATAATTGGTCTAGCGGGAGTGACCGGGGAGCTGTTTTTT. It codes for CASSIIGLAGVTGELFF.

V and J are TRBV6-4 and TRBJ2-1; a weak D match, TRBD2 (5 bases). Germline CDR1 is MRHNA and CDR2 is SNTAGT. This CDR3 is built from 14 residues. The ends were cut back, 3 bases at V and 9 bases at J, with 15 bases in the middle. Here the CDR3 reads CASSEEAELPEQFF. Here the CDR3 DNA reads TGTGCCAGCAGTGAGGAGGCGGAGCTCCCTGAGCAGTTCTTC.

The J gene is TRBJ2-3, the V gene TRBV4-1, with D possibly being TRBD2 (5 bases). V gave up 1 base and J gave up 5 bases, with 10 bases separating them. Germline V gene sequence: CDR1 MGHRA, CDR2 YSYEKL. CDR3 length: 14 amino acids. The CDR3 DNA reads TGCGCCAGCAGCCAAGCTCTAGCAGAAGATACGCAGTATTTT. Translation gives CASSQALAEDTQYF.